This T cell receptor (beta chain) stems from a study of lymphopenia after photon versus proton radiotherapy (dated by TCRdb to about 2019). For the study in its entirety: In patients with gastrointestinal tumors who developed high-grade lymphopenia, the study compared the immunological effects of photon radiation therapy with those of proton radiation therapy. The 20 patients in the cohort had gastrointestinal tumors, were treated with either photon or proton therapy, and subsequently developed lymphopenia. The study aimed to characterize how the two radiation modalities differ in their impact on the immune system. Findings and caveats that apply to the study as a whole: Once the lymphocyte count had reached its nadir, the repertoires of photon-treated patients showed oligoclonal expansion, particularly of CD8+ Temra cells, and this expansion drove the decline in diversity. During treatment, patients who received proton therapy stayed relatively stable, whereas patients who received photon therapy lost naive T cells and TCR diversity and gained effector/memory populations. The survival association was examined only in patients who died, and the authors described better survival with proton therapy as a possibility, not as a demonstrated result. Across the cohort, among patients who died, a greater drop in TCR diversity after the nadir was inversely correlated with overall survival time.

About this clone itself: There is no known antigen for this receptor. Base-call qualities are not available, and no considerably larger clone is one nucleotide away.

From cysteine to phenylalanine, the CDR3 is 14 amino acids long. Just the 42-base CDR3 DNA is kept, in frame starting at base 1. As encoded in the germline V gene (reference sequence), CDR1 is MNHNY while CDR2 is SVGAGI. The trim is 6 bases for V and 2 bases for J, with a gap of 13 bases between the germline ends. Library method: the immunoSEQ multiplex PCR assay. T cell repertoires were profiled with deep sequencing of rearranged TCR beta loci together with multiparametric flow cytometry. The table was pulled from immuneACCESS by TCRdb, which kept in-frame rearrangements only. Such tables lose some clones; where checked, under half of the loss comes from unresolved V genes, and the rest has no known cause. The sample includes about 30,000 clones, with around 94% observed a single time. About 0.66% of the sample goes to the ten largest clones.

This chain joins TRBV6-6 to TRBJ1-2; perhaps TRBD1 is the D gene, with 6 bases matching. The source was peripheral blood, collected from a patient treated with photon-based radiotherapy. The TCR originated in a woman aged 45-59 years with cholangiocarcinoma. The CDR3 region reads CASSRDTLNYGYTF. The nucleotide sequence reads TGTGCCAGCAGCCGGGACACTTTGAACTATGGCTACACCTTC.